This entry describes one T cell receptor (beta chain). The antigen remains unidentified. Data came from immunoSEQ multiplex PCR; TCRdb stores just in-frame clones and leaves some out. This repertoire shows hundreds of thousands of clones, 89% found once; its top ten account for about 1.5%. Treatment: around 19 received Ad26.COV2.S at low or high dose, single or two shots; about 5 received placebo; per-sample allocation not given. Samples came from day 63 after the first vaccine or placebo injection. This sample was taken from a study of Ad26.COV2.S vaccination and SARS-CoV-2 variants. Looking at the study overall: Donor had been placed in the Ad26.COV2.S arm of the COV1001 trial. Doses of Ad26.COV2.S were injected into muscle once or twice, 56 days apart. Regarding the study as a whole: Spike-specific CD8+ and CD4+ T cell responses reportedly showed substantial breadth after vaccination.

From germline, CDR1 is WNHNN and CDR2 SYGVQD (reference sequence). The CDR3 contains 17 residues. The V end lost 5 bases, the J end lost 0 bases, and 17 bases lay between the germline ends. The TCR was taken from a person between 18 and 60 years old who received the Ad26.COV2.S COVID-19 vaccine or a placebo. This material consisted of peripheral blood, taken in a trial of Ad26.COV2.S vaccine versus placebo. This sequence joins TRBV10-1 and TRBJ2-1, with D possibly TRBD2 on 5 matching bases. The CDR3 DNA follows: TGCGCCAGCAGTCCGCGATCGGACTCTTACTCCTACAATGAGCAGTTCTTC. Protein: CASSPRSDSYSYNEQFF.